Presented here are 25 T cell receptor beta chains from one specimen sequenced in a study of post-analysis software for immune sequencing data. Their antigens remain unidentified. Regarding the study as a whole: There were five or six TRBV segments more frequent in patients than controls, and TRBV5-6, TRBV5-1 and TRBV20-1 were among them.

The TCR beta cDNA libraries contained unique molecular identifiers. TCRdb fed the PCR reads into MiXCR, producing one record per CDR3 protein. The top ten clones hold approximately 4.5% of a sample with 750,000 to 950,000 distinct CDR3 sequences, about 53% of them seen once. Material for sequencing was blood. Receptors originate from a girl between 5 and 17 years old with multiple sclerosis.

This clonotype has a handful of counts. The chain carries TRBV6-5 and TRBJ2-1, with D perhaps given as TRBD1 or TRBD2 (5 bases each). Trimming shortened V by 5 bases and J by 12 bases, and 26 bases separated the two germline ends. This CDR3 region has 16 residues. The germline V gene encodes CDR1 MNHEY and CDR2 SVGAGI. The CDR3 reads CASSPLWGTQDHGQFF. CDR3 coding DNA: TGTGCCAGCAGTCCCCTTTGGGGGACCCAAGATCATGGGCAGTTCTTC.

J is TRBJ1-2 and V is TRBV10-3; D is possibly TRBD1 (5 bases). Trimming cost V 6 bases and J 3 bases, with 11 bases left between them. The V gene's germline CDR1 is ENHRY and CDR2 SYGVKD. The CDR3 sequence is 13 residues long. The chain's CDR3 is CAIRGGSDYGYTF. In DNA, the CDR3 is TGTGCCATCAGGGGGGGGAGCGACTATGGCTACACCTTC.

The chain uses TRBV5-6 and TRBJ2-1; D tentatively reads TRBD1 or TRBD2 (7 bases each). Germline CDR1 is SGHDT and CDR2 is YYEEEE. CDR3 size: 16 residues. Trimming took off 3 bases at V and 5 bases at J, with 18 bases between the two ends. The CDR3 loop reads CASSSDRVGGNNEQFF. The CDR3 nucleotides are TGTGCCAGCAGCTCTGACAGGGTGGGAGGGAACAATGAGCAGTTCTTC.

The V and J genes are TRBV6-4 and TRBJ1-1; D is unclear. The germline V and J ends were trimmed by 0 bases and 1 base, with 3 bases remaining between them. Germline V CDR1 and CDR2: MRHNA, SNTAGT. The CDR3 covers 13 residues. As DNA, the CDR3 is TGTGCCAGCAGTGACTCAAGGAACACTGAAGCTTTCTTT. This encodes CASSDSRNTEAFF.

The rearrangement joins TRBV9 to TRBJ2-7; 7 nucleotides align to TRBD1. Germline V CDR1 and CDR2: SGDLS, YYNGEE. CDR3 length: 16 amino acids. V shed 0 bases, J shed 0 bases, and the junction held 6 bases outside the gene matches. The CDR3 reads CASSVGNRGLSYEQYF. CDR3 nucleotides: TGTGCCAGCAGCGTAGGTAACAGGGGCCTCTCCTACGAGCAGTACTTC.

With regard to this clonotype: Germline and junction disagree at one end, which may indicate a read error. The rearrangement uses TRBV20-1 and TRBJ2-3, with 7 bases matching TRBD1. CDR1 is DFQATT, CDR2 SNEGSKA, per germline (reference sequence). The CDR3 totals 13 residues. CDR3 residues: CNAPGTATDTQYF. The CDR3 DNA reads as TGCAATGCTCCCGGGACAGCCACAGATACGCAGTATTTT.

This clonotype was detected only a few times. The V gene is TRBV6-1, the J gene TRBJ2-1; TRBD2 aligns across 14 bases. The V gene end was trimmed by 5 bases and the J gene end by 7 bases; junction bases not matched to a gene: 4. The germline V gene has CDR1 MNHNS and CDR2 SASEGT. The CDR3 spans 15 residues. CDR3 loop: CASSRTSGRLNEQFF. The CDR3, as DNA: TGTGCCAGCAGTAGGACTAGCGGGAGGCTTAATGAGCAGTTCTTC.

This clonotype was recorded a few times. The rearrangement links TRBV20-1 to TRBJ2-5, with D unclear. Germline V gene data show CDR1 as DFQATT and CDR2 as SNEGSKA (reference sequence). The CDR3 contains 13 residues. V shed 6 bases and J shed 1 base, with 12 bases lying between them. The CDR3 reads CSAIREIQETQYF. The CDR3, as DNA: TGCAGTGCCATTCGTGAGATCCAAGAGACCCAGTACTTC.

This chain links TRBV20-1 with TRBJ2-3, with D perhaps TRBD2 (6 bases). The CDR3 runs to 16 residues. V was cut by 0 bases and J by 0 bases, with 13 bases left in between. CDR1 and CDR2 (germline): DFQATT, SNEGSKA (reference sequence). CDR3 DNA: TGCAGTGCTAGAGATCCATCTAGCGTAAGCACAGATACGCAGTATTTT. It encodes CSARDPSSVSTDTQYF.

In this sample, this clonotype turned up a few times. The rearrangement joins TRBV10-3 to TRBJ2-1; D gene unclear. Germline values: CDR1 ENHRY, CDR2 SYGVKD. With 4 bases removed from V and 6 bases from J, the gap between germline ends came to 19 bases. CDR3 size: 16 residues. Written as DNA, the CDR3 is TGTGCCATCAGTGGAGGAAGGACCTCGACCTCCAATGAGCAGTTCTTC. This codes for CAISGGRTSTSNEQFF.

This clonotype has just one count. The chain joins TRBV6-4 to TRBJ1-2, with D perhaps TRBD1 (5 bases). CDR3 length equals 14 residues. Germline CDR1 and CDR2: MRHNA and SNTAGT. Deletions cut 6 bases from V and 6 bases from J, with 17 bases between. The CDR3, as DNA: TGTGCCAGCAGCCCGGGACCTCACGAGAATGGCTACACCTTC. Its translation: CASSPGPHENGYTF.

The chain uses TRBV3-1 and TRBJ2-1; D call uncertain. The germline V gene encodes CDR1 LGHDT and CDR2 YNNKEL (reference sequence). The CDR3 is 13 amino acids. V lost 4 bases and J lost 8, with 12 bases in between. CDR3 DNA sequence: TGTGCCAGCAGCCCCATTGGCGGTTATGAGCAGTTCTTC. This codes for CASSPIGGYEQFF.

This chain links TRBV7-3 with TRBJ1-2; 7 bases agree with TRBD1. From germline, CDR1 is SGHTA and CDR2 FQGTGA. The CDR3 totals 15 residues. With V trimmed by 2 bases and J by 4 bases, 7 bases remained unmatched. CDR3 bases: TGTGCCAGCAGCTTAGTCCCAGGACAGGTCTATGGCTACACCTTC. Its protein is CASSLVPGQVYGYTF.

The V gene is TRBV12-3 or TRBV12-4, the J gene TRBJ2-2; possible D gene TRBD1, 5 bases. Trimming took 6 bases from V and 0 from J, leaving 5 bases between them. This CDR3 is 13 amino acids long. In nucleotides, the CDR3 is TGTGCCAGCAGCAGGGCGAACACCGGGGAGCTGTTTTTT. It encodes CASSRANTGELFF.

This clonotype was picked up a small number of times. The V call is TRBV5-4, the J call TRBJ2-3, with D perhaps TRBD2 (5 bases). V was shortened by 2 bases and J by 5 bases, with 24 bases between the two germline ends. CDR1 and CDR2 from the germline V gene are SGHNT and YYREEE (reference sequence). The CDR3 sequence is 18 residues long. The CDR3 nucleotides are TGTGCCAGCAGCTTTTCATCGATCAAGGCTAGCCGGGGAGATACGCAGTATTTT. Amino acids: CASSFSSIKASRGDTQYF.

In DNA, the CDR3 is TGCAGCGCTTTGGGACGGACGGCCGCAGATACGCAGTATTTT. This encodes CSALGRTAADTQYF. The rearrangement uses TRBV29-1 and TRBJ2-3; possibly TRBD1 or TRBD2 for D (5 bases each). The CDR3 is 14 residues long. CDR1 and CDR2 (germline): SQVTM, ANQGSEA. V was shortened by 7 bases and J by 4 bases, with 18 bases between the two germline ends.

This chain uses TRBV13 with TRBJ2-7, with a possible D match to TRBD2 (6 bases). Germline V gives CDR1 PRHDT, CDR2 FYEKMQ (reference sequence). The CDR3 runs 15 residues. V lost 1 base, J lost 3 bases, and 13 bases lay in between. CDR3 bases: TGTGCCAGCAGCTTAGTCGGGGGTTACAACTACGAGCAGTACTTC. This translates into CASSLVGGYNYEQYF.

Only a few counts were recorded for this clonotype. The chain combines TRBV5-1 with TRBJ2-3, with 9 bases identical to TRBD1. Germline trimming cut 5 bases from V and 3 bases from J; bases unmatched to any gene: 10. Germline CDR1 is SGHRS and CDR2 is YFSETQ. CDR3 length: 16 amino acids. The CDR3 DNA follows: TGCGCCAGCAGTCGTTTTGGGGGACAGGGAACAGATACGCAGTATTTT. Protein sequence: CASSRFGGQGTDTQYF.

The CDR3 sequence is CSSRTGAQETQYF. CDR3 DNA: TGCAGCTCAAGGACAGGGGCACAAGAGACCCAGTACTTC. J is TRBJ2-5 and V is TRBV29-1; 9 nucleotides align to TRBD1. Germline values: CDR1 SQVTM, CDR2 ANQGSEA. This CDR3 region has 13 residues. Germline trimming cut 8 bases from V and 2 bases from J; bases unmatched to any gene: 6.

V and J are TRBV5-1 and TRBJ2-1; perhaps D is TRBD1 or TRBD2 (5 bases each). The CDR3 totals 14 residues. The V gene lost 3 bases and the J gene lost 12 bases, with 19 bases spanning the gap. Germline lookup yields CDR1 SGHRS and CDR2 YFSETQ. CDR3 in amino acids: CASSWTRDLRGQFF. The CDR3 nucleotides read TGCGCCAGCAGCTGGACCCGGGACCTCCGAGGGCAGTTCTTC. Full variable domain (missing parts from reference TRBV5-1 and TRBJ2-1): KAGVTQTPRYLIKTRGQQVTLSCSPISGHRSVSWYQQTPGQGLQFLFEYFSETQRNKGNFPGRFSGRQFSNSRSEMNVSTLELGDSALYLCASSWTRDLRGQFFGPGTRLTVL.

The rearrangement uses TRBV5-1 and TRBJ1-4, with 8 bases that match TRBD1. CDR1 SGHRS and CDR2 YFSETQ come from the germline V gene. CDR3 length equals 16 residues. V gave up 3 bases and J gave up 3 bases; unmatched junction bases: 7. DNA of the CDR3: TGCGCCAGCAGCTCCGGACTGACAGGGGCTAATGAAAAACTGTTTTTT. Translated: CASSSGLTGANEKLFF. Full variable domain (missing parts from reference TRBV5-1 and TRBJ1-4): KAGVTQTPRYLIKTRGQQVTLSCSPISGHRSVSWYQQTPGQGLQFLFEYFSETQRNKGNFPGRFSGRQFSNSRSEMNVSTLELGDSALYLCASSSGLTGANEKLFFGSGTQLSVL.

V usage is TRBV6-1 and J usage is TRBJ2-7; D ambiguous. The CDR3 runs 11 residues. CDR1 and CDR2 from the germline V gene are MNHNS and SASEGT. Trimming stripped 7 bases from V and 6 bases from J, with 10 bases between. This chain's CDR3 is CASNSFFEQYF. CDR3 bases: TGTGCCAGCAATTCCTTTTTCGAGCAGTACTTC.

On this clonotype: No conserved phenylalanine or tryptophan is present at the end of the CDR3, so a read error is the likely explanation. V and J are TRBV5-1 and TRBJ2-6, with D possibly matching TRBD1 (6 bases). This CDR3 is built from 18 residues. The germline V and J ends were trimmed by 1 base and 0 bases, with 14 bases remaining between them. CDR1 is SGHRS and CDR2 is YFSETQ in the germline V gene. This CDR3 reads CASSLWAGEVSGANVLTC. For the CDR3, the DNA is TGCGCCAGCAGCTTGTGGGCAGGGGAAGTCTCTGGGGCCAACGTCCTGACTTGC.

The chain combines TRBV21-1 with TRBJ2-7; TRBD1, the D gene given by the table, was not confirmed from the DNA. TRBV21-1 is flagged as a pseudogene. The CDR3 has 16 residues. The CDR3 nucleotides read TGTGCCAGCAGCATAGACCGGGGCAGTAGTTTCTACGAGCAGTACTTC. Residues: CASSIDRGSSFYEQYF.

This clonotype was counted once. The chain combines TRBV7-3 with TRBJ2-1, with D perhaps matching TRBD1 (5 bases). V was cut by 5 bases and J by 0 bases, with 11 bases left in between. The CDR3 extends over 15 amino acids. CDR1 SGHTA and CDR2 FQGTGA come from the germline V gene. CDR3 sequence reads: CASSIGVGSYNEQFF. The CDR3 DNA is TGTGCCAGCAGCATAGGGGTAGGCTCCTACAATGAGCAGTTCTTC.